The 19 T cell receptor beta chains below were found in one sample sequenced in a study of immune heterogeneity within non-small cell lung tumors. Genomic DNA extracted from bulk tumor tissue served as template. A total of around 660 ng was used per sample. During surgery, several far-apart biopsies were obtained from every primary tumor. Before undergoing curative surgery, patients had newly diagnosed non-small cell lung cancer that was untreated. Multiplex PCR employing 32 V and 13 J primers generated amplicons of the TCR beta CDR3. Using its own MiXCR run on the multiplex PCR reads, TCRdb lists one record per CDR3 protein. The data show about 22,000 distinct CDR3 sequences, 25% to 30% seen once. Sample: lung tumor tissue. Receptors were obtained from a man aged 35 to 55 with non-small cell lung cancer.

Regarding this clonotype: A single base separates this from a much larger clone, so it may be a read error. V usage is TRBV7-2 and J usage is TRBJ2-7; TRBD1 aligns across 9 bases. Per germline, CDR1 SGHTA and CDR2 FQGNSA. J lost 2 bases, V lost 7 bases, and 9 bases had no gene match. This CDR3 contains 15 residues. The CDR3, as DNA: TGTGCCAGCATCCGACCCGGGACAGGGACCTACGAGCAGTACTTC. Amino acids: CASIRPGTGTYEQYF.

In its sample, this clonotype is medium-sized. The V gene is TRBV2, the J gene TRBJ2-7, with 10 positions matching TRBD2. CDR1 is SNHLY, CDR2 FYNNEI, per germline. The CDR3 is made up of 15 amino acids. J gave up 6 bases and V 2 bases, and 7 bases lay outside the gene matches. CDR3 nucleotides: TGTGCCAGCAGTGAATATATAGCGGGAGGACGCGAGCAGTACTTC. This translates into CASSEYIAGGREQYF.

The table lists this clonotype with a count of one. Possible read error: a much larger clone is one base away. The V gene is TRBV7-8, the J gene TRBJ1-5, with D hard to call. The germline V gene encodes CDR1 SGHVS and CDR2 FQNEAQ. The V gene lost 9 bases and the J gene lost 9 bases, with 18 bases spanning the gap. The length of the CDR3 is 13 residues. CDR3 bases: TGTGCCAGAAGCCCAGATTCCGTTACGCCCCAGCATTTT. Translated: CARSPDSVTPQHF.

Details on this clonotype: A much larger clone lies one base from this, so it may be a read error. The J gene is TRBJ1-5, the V gene TRBV12-3 or TRBV12-4; no reliable D call. CDR3 length: 14 residues. The CDR3 sequence is CDSSLVSQASGQHF. CDR3 coding DNA: TGTGACAGCAGTTTAGTTTCGCAGGCCTCGGGCCAGCATTTT.

This clonotype was detected ten times or more. V gene TRBV2 combines with J gene TRBJ1-1, with no clear D. The CDR3 is 13 amino acids. CDR1 is SNHLY, CDR2 FYNNEI, per germline. The V and J ends lost 3 bases and 6 bases respectively, with 11 bases between them. The chain's CDR3 is CASSDASRAEAFF. CDR3 nucleotide sequence: TGTGCCAGCAGTGATGCCTCCCGGGCTGAAGCTTTCTTT.

The chain uses TRBV6-1 and TRBJ2-2; D perhaps matches TRBD2 (6 bases). Germline CDR1 is MNHNS and CDR2 is SASEGT. V lost 4 bases and J 2 bases, leaving 11 bases between the germline ends. The CDR3 contains 15 residues. The CDR3 nucleotides are TGTGCCAGCAGTGTCCGGGGGATTAACACCGGGGAGCTGTTTTTT. This sequence encodes CASSVRGINTGELFF.

As concerns this clonotype: This may be a read error, as it is one base from a much larger clone. Here the CDR3 omits its conserved ending phenylalanine or tryptophan, so a read error is the likely source. The genes are TRBV7-7 and TRBJ2-3; D might be TRBD2 (6 bases). V lost 2 bases to trimming and J lost 6 bases, with 15 bases between them. This CDR3 is 15 amino acids long. Germline CDR1 SSHAT, CDR2 FNYEAQ (reference sequence). The CDR3 protein is CASSLPGTSGDTQYS. The DNA of the CDR3 is TGTGCCAGCAGCTTACCTGGGACTTCCGGGGATACGCAGTATTCT.

For this clonotype: A much larger clone lies one base from this, so it may be a read error. The chain carries TRBV20-1 and TRBJ1-1, with D maybe TRBD1 (5 bases). Germline V gene lookup returns CDR1 DFQATT and CDR2 SNEGSKA (reference sequence). The CDR3 is 12 residues long. In DNA, the CDR3 is TGCAGTGCAAGGACATATTACACTGAAGCTTTATTT. Translation gives CSARTYYTEALF.

Ten or more counts support this clonotype. This chain uses TRBV19 with TRBJ2-4; D may be TRBD1 or TRBD2 (6 bases each). Germline CDR1 LNHDA, CDR2 SQIVND (reference sequence). Trimming pared 7 bases from V and 3 bases from J, leaving 19 bases between. The CDR3 is made up of 16 amino acids. The CDR3 loop is CASTPGGQLFKNIQYF. The DNA for the CDR3 is TGTGCCAGTACCCCTGGGGGGCAGCTATTCAAAAACATTCAGTACTTC.

This clonotype showed up many times. This chain connects TRBV11-3 to TRBJ2-5; 10 bases match TRBD1. Germline V gene lookup returns CDR1 SGHNT and CDR2 YENEEA. The CDR3 sequence is 18 residues long. V lost 1 base to trimming and J lost 2 bases; unmatched junction nucleotides: 10. The CDR3 sequence: CASSLGQMGQGFQETQYF. The DNA for the CDR3 is TGTGCCAGCAGCTTAGGTCAGATGGGACAGGGGTTTCAAGAGACCCAGTACTTC.

This clonotype has a count of ten or more. This chain connects TRBV19 to TRBJ1-3; no definite D call. The germline V gene encodes CDR1 LNHDA and CDR2 SQIVND (reference sequence). Trimming took 3 bases from V and 4 from J, leaving 10 bases between them. The CDR3 sequence is 14 residues long. The CDR3 coding sequence is TGTGCCAGTAGTATCTCCCGGTCCGGAAACACCATATATTTT. It specifies CASSISRSGNTIYF. Full variable domain (remainder filled in from reference TRBV19 and TRBJ1-3): DGGITQSPKYLFRKEGQNVTLSCEQNLNHDAMYWYRQDPGQGLRLIYYSQIVNDFQKGDIAEGYSVSREKKESFPLTVTSAQKNPTAFYLCASSISRSGNTIYFGEGSWLTVV.

This rearrangement joins TRBV20-1 to TRBJ2-2; D unclear. Looked up from germline, CDR1 is DFQATT and CDR2 is SNEGSKA (reference sequence). CDR3 size: 13 residues. V was clipped by 7 bases and J by 2 bases, with 11 bases between them. CDR3 sequence (DNA): TGCAGTGTGGGCCGATCTAACACCGGGGAGCTGTTTTTT. Protein: CSVGRSNTGELFF.

This clonotype showed up many times. The chain links TRBV5-1 to TRBJ2-1; no clear D gene. In germline, CDR1 is SGHRS, CDR2 YFSETQ. V lost 0 bases to trimming and J lost 5 bases, with 12 bases between them. The length of the CDR3 is 15 residues. CDR3 nucleotide sequence: TGCGCCAGCAGCTTGGGACAAACAGACAACAATGAGCAGTTCTTC. This encodes CASSLGQTDNNEQFF.

A note on this clonotype: A much bigger clone sits one base away, suggesting this may be a read error. The chain joins TRBV10-1 to TRBJ1-6; no clear D. CDR1 and CDR2 (germline): WNHNN, SYGVQD (reference sequence). The CDR3 is 13 amino acids. Between the trimmed V and J ends, which lost 0 bases and 7 bases, there was a span of 4 bases. The CDR3: CASSESRNSPLHF. The CDR3 bases are TGCGCCAGCAGTGAGTCGAGAAATTCACCCCTCCACTTT.

This clonotype came up many times. The chain has TRBV11-2 and TRBJ2-7, with D maybe TRBD2 (5 bases). The germline gives CDR1 SGHAT, CDR2 FQNNGV. Trimming took off 6 bases at V and 3 bases at J, with 12 bases between the two ends. The CDR3 is 13 amino acids. CDR3 nucleotide sequence: TGTGCCAGCAGGGGAGAGTCCCGCTACGAGCAGTACTTC. It codes for CASRGESRYEQYF.

This clonotype was seen many times. The chain employs TRBV7-2 and TRBJ2-3, with D possibly being TRBD1 (6 bases). The CDR3 has 14 residues. V gave up 7 bases and J gave up 9 bases, with 20 bases separating them. Germline V lookup: CDR1 SGHTA, CDR2 FQGNSA. The CDR3 spells CASTFLGGEGTQYF. CDR3 in DNA: TGTGCCAGCACCTTCTTAGGGGGAGAGGGAACGCAGTATTTT.

This clonotype was observed at least ten times. The chain recombines TRBV6-1 with TRBJ2-2, with TRBD2 identical over 7 bases. Looked up from germline, CDR1 is MNHNS and CDR2 is SASEGT. The trim removed 1 base at V and 7 bases at J, leaving 12 bases unmatched. CDR3 length: 17 residues. CDR3 sequence reads: CASSEGFVREYGGELFF. CDR3 bases: TGTGCCAGCAGTGAAGGTTTTGTGCGGGAGTACGGCGGGGAGCTGTTTTTT.

This clonotype is medium-sized. This chain connects TRBV6-1 to TRBJ2-2, with D possibly called TRBD1 or TRBD2 (5 bases each). CDR1 and CDR2 from the germline V gene are MNHNS and SASEGT. V dropped 1 base and J dropped 5 bases, with 11 bases sitting between them. This CDR3 contains 15 residues. The CDR3 DNA reads as TGTGCCAGCAGTGAAGAAGGGACGGCGACCGGGGAGCTGTTTTTT. Translation: CASSEEGTATGELFF.

Note on this clonotype: This sequence may be a read error, since a much larger clone differs from it by one base. The CDR3 carries no conserved terminal phenylalanine or tryptophan, so it likely arises from a read error. V is TRBV7-2 and J is TRBJ2-7, with 9 bases aligning to TRBD1. This CDR3 contains 14 residues. J gave up 6 bases and V 1 base, and 4 bases lay outside the gene matches. Germline CDR1 reads SGHTA; CDR2 reads FQGNSA. The CDR3 DNA is TGTGCCAGCAGCTTAGACAGGGGGCTGGTCGAGCAGTACTTG. It encodes CASSLDRGLVEQYL.